Listed here is a single TCR beta chain. The CDR3 consists of 15 residues. Germline assignment: CDR1 LGHDT and CDR2 YNNKEL (reference sequence). V shed 4 bases, J shed 2 bases, and the junction held 4 bases outside the gene matches. This sample stems from a study of blood T cell repertoires in COVID-19. Overall study context: PBMCs, B-cell-depleted T cells, or T cells were the source of the cDNA or gDNA that made up the material.

Original analysis: Estimation of nucleated cell counts was performed using reference gene primer amplification. The repertoire was sequenced with immunoSEQ multiplex PCR; TCRdb's copy has only in-frame clones and lacks some. The DNA gave D and trimming, while V, J and clone size come from that table. The sample has approximately 170,000 clones; 83% are singletons. The chain joins TRBV3-1 (or the pseudogene TRBV3-2) to TRBJ2-2, with TRBD2 identical over 7 bases. Sequenced sample: peripheral blood. This sequence was found in a woman over 75 with acute or convalescent COVID-19. The CDR3 bases are TGTGCCAGCAGCCGACTAGCCGATAACACCGGGGAGCTGTTTTTT. This gives the protein CASSRLADNTGELFF.